The 4 T cell receptor beta chains below were found in one sample sequenced in a study of beta chain features in type 1 diabetes. Regarding the study as a whole: Type 1 diabetes patients showed a moderate but significant shortening of TCRB CDR3s in all four CD4+ subsets.

No cognate antigen is known for these TCRs. Sequenced material consisted of expressed TCRB transcripts (all of the isolated RNA was reverse transcribed). Measured with immunoSEQ multiplex PCR; TCRdb has only the in-frame clones, and not every one. The table includes 100,000 to 150,000 clones, about 18% detected once. Sequenced material: central memory CD4+ T cells from blood. All receptors derive from a man in his late teens or twenties with type 1 diabetes.

This clone showed up just a few times. The gene calls are TRBV10-2 and TRBJ2-7, with a possible D match to TRBD2 (6 bases). In germline, CDR1 is WSHSY, CDR2 SAAADI. Between the trimmed V and J ends, which lost 6 bases and 1 base, there was a span of 13 bases. The CDR3 runs 14 residues. In DNA, the CDR3 is TGCGCCAGCAGCCAAACGGGGGATTCCTACGAGCAGTACTTC. Protein product: CASSQTGDSYEQYF.

The V and J genes are TRBV30 and TRBJ1-5; D is uncertain. Trimming took 4 bases from V and 0 from J, leaving 16 bases between them. The germline CDR1 and CDR2 sequences are GTSNPN and SVGIG (reference sequence). CDR3 length: 16 amino acids. The CDR3 reads CAWMRGSVSSNQPQHF. The CDR3 nucleotides read TGTGCCTGGATGCGAGGGTCCGTTTCTAGCAATCAGCCCCAGCATTTT.

This clone turned up a few times. CDR3 in amino acids: CASSYAQGMNTEAFF. CDR3 DNA sequence: TGTGCCAGCTCATACGCACAGGGGATGAACACTGAAGCTTTCTTT. The chain combines TRBV18 with TRBJ1-1, with 7 bases matching TRBD1. The CDR3 runs to 15 residues. V lost 5 bases to trimming and J lost 0 bases; unmatched junction nucleotides: 6. Per the germline V gene, CDR1 is KGHSH and CDR2 is LQKENI.

This chain joins TRBV30 and TRBJ2-1; TRBD2 aligns across 9 bases. Germline V CDR1 and CDR2: GTSNPN, SVGIG (reference sequence). V shed 1 base, J shed 9 bases, and the junction held 7 bases outside the gene matches. The CDR3 sequence is 14 residues long. CDR3 nucleotides: TGTGCCTGGAGTGGAGTAGCGGGGGTCAGTGAGCAGTTCTTC. This gives the protein CAWSGVAGVSEQFF.